These T cell receptor beta chains were read from a single sample in a study of T cell responses to AZD1222 COVID-19 vaccine. Method: immunoSEQ multiplex PCR; TCRdb's copy keeps in-frame clones and lacks some. The sample has some 110,000 clones; 70% to 90% are singletons. Sequences were derived from peripheral blood, sampled on day 0 of MenACWY control vaccination. The source of these receptors is an adult in good health. Each CDR3 is given with its conserved first and last residue. The D gene is left open where the match is weak. Expanded clones are given a class, and other clones once, few, many or no size at all.

clone_size	d_call	j_call	v_call	cdr3_nt	cdr3_aa
.	TRBD1	TRBJ2-3	TRBV19	TGTGCCAGTAGTACCCCGGGACAGGGGTCAGATACGCAGTATTTT	CASSTPGQGSDTQYF
.	.	TRBJ2-2	TRBV9	TGTGCCAGTACCCAGGGGGGAAACACCGGGGAGCTGTTTTTT	CASTQGGNTGELFF
many	.	TRBJ2-7	TRBV28	TGTGCCAGCGGCCGGGATGAGGTAGCCGAGCAGTACTTC	CASGRDEVAEQYF
.	.	TRBJ2-3	TRBV7-3	TGTGCCAGCAGCTTAACGTTGACGGGGGCTACGCAGTATTTT	CASSLTLTGATQYF
.	.	TRBJ1-3	TRBV4-3	TGCGCCAGCAGCCAAGATTTGGCGAGCTCTGGAAACACCATATATTTT	CASSQDLASSGNTIYF
.	TRBD2	TRBJ2-3	TRBV7-6	TGTGCCAGCAGCTTAGGAGGGCTAGCGGGGGGGCCGGATACGCAGTATTTT	CASSLGGLAGGPDTQYF
.	.	TRBJ2-3	TRBV11-2	TGTGCCAGCAAAAGAGGAACACAGGGACTGAGCACAGATACGCAGTATTTT	CASKRGTQGLSTDTQYF
.	TRBD2	TRBJ2-1	TRBV4-3	TGCGCCAGCAGCCCGCAACTAGCGGGGGGTGAGCAGTTCTTC	CASSPQLAGGEQFF
.	TRBD1	TRBJ2-5	TRBV14	TGTGCCAGCAGCCAAACAGGGGGAGGAACCCAGTACTTC	CASSQTGGGTQYF
once	TRBD2	TRBJ2-3	TRBV9	TGTGCCAGCAGCGTAGACAGCGGGGGCCCAGATACGCAGTATTTT	CASSVDSGGPDTQYF
.	.	TRBJ1-5	TRBV19	TGTGCCAGTAGCGGGGGGGACAACCTGCGTCAGCCCCAGCATTTT	CASSGGDNLRQPQHF
.	.	TRBJ2-2	TRBV28	TGTGCCAGCACACCCCCAGTGACCGGGGAGCTGTTTTTT	CASTPPVTGELFF
.	.	TRBJ1-2	TRBV7-3	TGTGCCAGCAGCCCCGGGGGATCTAACTATGGCTACACCTTC	CASSPGGSNYGYTF
.	.	TRBJ1-1	TRBV20-1	TGCAGTGCTAGAGAGCAGACTGAAGCTTTCTTT	CSAREQTEAFF
.	.	TRBJ1-1	TRBV18	TGTGCCAGCTCACCATCACAAACCACTGAAGCTTTCTTT	CASSPSQTTEAFF
.	.	TRBJ2-1	TRBV6-5	TGTGCCAGCAGTTATAGTTACAGCTCCTACAATGAGCAGTTCTTC	CASSYSYSSYNEQFF
.	TRBD1	TRBJ2-7	TRBV7-9	TGTGCCAGCAGCTTAGGTGGGACAGGGCCCTCCTACGAGCAGTACTTC	CASSLGGTGPSYEQYF
.	TRBD1	TRBJ1-2	TRBV7-8	TGTGCCAGCAGCCCAGCCGTGACAGGGGGTGATGGCTACACCTTC	CASSPAVTGGDGYTF
.	TRBD1	TRBJ1-1	TRBV28	TGTGCCAGCAGCTATGGGACAGGGGGAGCTTTCTTT	CASSYGTGGAFF
.	TRBD1	TRBJ1-1	TRBV18	TGTGCCAGCTCACCCAGGGGGACGGGAAACACTGAAGCTTTCTTT	CASSPRGTGNTEAFF
few	TRBD1	TRBJ1-1	TRBV11-2	TGTGCCAGCAGCAACCGGGACAGGAACACTGAAGCTTTCTTT	CASSNRDRNTEAFF
.	TRBD2	TRBJ2-3	TRBV4-1	TGCGCCAGCAGCCAAGATCCCAGCGGGGGGTACGGAGATACGCAGTATTTT	CASSQDPSGGYGDTQYF
.	.	TRBJ1-2	TRBV6-5	TGTGCCAGCAGTTACTCCCCTAAGGCGGAACACTATGGCTACACCTTC	CASSYSPKAEHYGYTF
.	.	TRBJ1-5	TRBV7-9	TGTGCCAGCAGCAACTCCGATCGGGGCAATCAGCCCCAGCATTTT	CASSNSDRGNQPQHF
.	.	TRBJ2-3	TRBV11-2	TGTGCCAGCAGGGCTCACGGCACAGATACGCAGTATTTT	CASRAHGTDTQYF
.	.	TRBJ2-3	TRBV5-1	TGCGCCAGCAGCTTGGGGGACACAGATACGCAGTATTTT	CASSLGDTDTQYF
.	TRBD2	TRBJ2-1	TRBV7-9	TGTGCCAGCACGGGGGAGGGTGAGCGGTTCTTC	CASTGEGERFF
.	.	TRBJ1-4	TRBV28	TGTGCCAGCCGGTTCTGGACGGGAGAAGATGAAAAACTGTTTTTT	CASRFWTGEDEKLFF
.	.	TRBJ1-6	TRBV6-5	TGTGCCAGCAGTAAGCCCTCGGAGGCTACACCCCTCCACTTT	CASSKPSEATPLHF
.	TRBD1	TRBJ2-3	TRBV6-2/TRBV6-3	TGTGCCAGCAGCCCTAGGACAGGGGGCGCGGCAGATACGCAGTATTTT	CASSPRTGGAADTQYF
.	TRBD1	TRBJ2-2	TRBV7-6	TGTGCCAGCAGCTTAGGGCTCTGGACAGGGAGAACCGGGGAGCTGTTTTTT	CASSLGLWTGRTGELFF
.	TRBD1	TRBJ1-2	TRBV19	TGTGCCAGTAGTATTAGCCGACTACAGGGGCTAACGGAGGGCTACACCTTC	CASSISRLQGLTEGYTF
once	TRBD1	TRBJ1-5	TRBV27	TGTGCCAGCAGTTCCGGGACAGGGGGCAATCAGCCCCAGCATTTT	CASSSGTGGNQPQHF
.	.	TRBJ1-1	TRBV12-3/TRBV12-4	TGTGCCAGCAGTTTGATGTTGGGCGGCGAAGCTTTCTTT	CASSLMLGGEAFF
.	TRBD2	TRBJ2-3	TRBV28	TGTGCCAGCACCTACCGGGGGGGGGCCGTAGATACGCAGTATTTT	CASTYRGGAVDTQYF
.	.	TRBJ1-6	TRBV15	TGTGCCACCAGCCCCCCGCAAGTAAATTCACCCCTCCACTTT	CATSPPQVNSPLHF
.	.	TRBJ2-3	TRBV4-3	TGCGCCAGCAGCCAGGAGGTGGCAGATACGCAGTATTTT	CASSQEVADTQYF
few	TRBD1	TRBJ1-2	TRBV27	TGTGCCAGCAGTACGCGGGGTGGGACAGGGACATCCTTC	CASSTRGGTGTSF
.	.	TRBJ1-1	TRBV28	TGTGCCAGCAGTTTAGTCCGAATCGCTGAAGCTTTCTTT	CASSLVRIAEAFF
.	TRBD1	TRBJ2-7	TRBV5-5	TGTGCCAGCAGCCGGGGACAGACCCTCCCCGAGCAGTACTTC	CASSRGQTLPEQYF
.	.	TRBJ2-2	TRBV9	TGTGCCAGCAGCGATTACGGGACACCGGACACCGGGGAGCTGTTTTTT	CASSDYGTPDTGELFF
.	.	TRBJ1-1	TRBV29-1	TGCAGCGTTGGAGGGGGAGGGACTGAAGCTTTCTTT	CSVGGGGTEAFF
.	.	TRBJ2-2	TRBV12-3/TRBV12-4	TGTGCCAGCAGTTTAGCGGGGGCAAAGGTGTTTTTT	CASSLAGAKVFF
.	TRBD1	TRBJ2-5	TRBV7-2	TGTGCCAGCAATCCAGGGACAGGGGAAGAGACCCAGTACTTC	CASNPGTGEETQYF
few	.	TRBJ1-6	TRBV18	TGTGCCAGCTCACCTGAGGGGGGTCGTAATTCACCCCTCCACTTT	CASSPEGGRNSPLHF
once	.	TRBJ1-6	TRBV28	TGTGCCAGCAGCCCTACATATAATTTCAGGGAAGGATGGTCACCCCTCCACTTT	CASSPTYNFREGWSPLHF
.	.	TRBJ2-2	TRBV30	TGTGCCTGGAGTGTCAACAGTTTCATCGGGGAGCTGTTTTTT	CAWSVNSFIGELFF
.	TRBD1	TRBJ2-7	TRBV2	TGTGCCAGCAGTTCGGACAGGGGGCCCTACGAGCAGTACTTC	CASSSDRGPYEQYF
.	TRBD1	TRBJ2-5	TRBV2	TGTGCCAGCAGCGGGCAGGGGGCAGGGGAGACCCAGTACTTC	CASSGQGAGETQYF
.	.	TRBJ2-3	TRBV7-9	TGTGCCAGCAGCCCTACGGGCGGATATAGCACAGATACGCAGTATTTT	CASSPTGGYSTDTQYF
.	.	TRBJ2-5	TRBV29-1	TGCAGCGTTGTTTGGGGGTTTGGCCCTCAAGAGACCCAGTACTTC	CSVVWGFGPQETQYF
few	.	TRBJ2-7	TRBV4-1	TGCGCCAGCAGCCAAGCTCCGCTGGGGGCCAACGAGCAGTACTTC	CASSQAPLGANEQYF
.	.	TRBJ1-2	TRBV2	TGTGCCAGCAGTGAAGGCAGCTATGGCTACACCTTC	CASSEGSYGYTF
.	.	TRBJ1-5	TRBV19	TGTGCCAGTAGTCCAGGGATTCGGCAGCCCCAGCATTTT	CASSPGIRQPQHF
.	TRBD2	TRBJ2-1	TRBV20-1	TGCAGCCGCGGGGGGCACAATGAGCAGTTCTTC	CSRGGHNEQFF
.	.	TRBJ2-4	TRBV15	TGTGCCACCGGGAAATACGGCGGACTGAAAAACATTCAGTACTTC	CATGKYGGLKNIQYF
.	TRBD1	TRBJ2-7	TRBV6-2/TRBV6-3	TGTGCCAGCAGTGCCGGGACAGGATCCTACGAGCAGTACTTC	CASSAGTGSYEQYF
.	TRBD1	TRBJ1-1	TRBV5-1	TGCGCCAGCAGCCCAGGGGGAGGGCTGAACACTGAAGCTTTCTTT	CASSPGGGLNTEAFF